Reported below is one T cell receptor (beta chain). These data belong to a study of shared clonotypes between healthy human individuals. TCRdb's copy holds only in-frame clones and misses some; the assay was immunoSEQ multiplex PCR. The sample comprises fewer than 1.8 million clones, approximately 98.5% of which are singletons, and under 0.45% rests with the top ten. Per the germline V gene, CDR1 is LNHNV and CDR2 is YYDKDF (reference sequence). There are 13 residues in the CDR3. V lost 1 base to trimming and J lost 4 bases, with 7 bases between them. This sequence was found in a man between 25 and 39 years old in good health. The rearrangement uses TRBV15 and TRBJ1-1; D call uncertain. Sequenced material: naive CD4+ T cells sorted from blood. Subset: CD45RA+ positively selected. Here the CDR3 reads CATSRAFGTEAFF. Here the CDR3 DNA reads TGTGCCACCAGCAGAGCATTTGGCACTGAAGCTTTCTTT.